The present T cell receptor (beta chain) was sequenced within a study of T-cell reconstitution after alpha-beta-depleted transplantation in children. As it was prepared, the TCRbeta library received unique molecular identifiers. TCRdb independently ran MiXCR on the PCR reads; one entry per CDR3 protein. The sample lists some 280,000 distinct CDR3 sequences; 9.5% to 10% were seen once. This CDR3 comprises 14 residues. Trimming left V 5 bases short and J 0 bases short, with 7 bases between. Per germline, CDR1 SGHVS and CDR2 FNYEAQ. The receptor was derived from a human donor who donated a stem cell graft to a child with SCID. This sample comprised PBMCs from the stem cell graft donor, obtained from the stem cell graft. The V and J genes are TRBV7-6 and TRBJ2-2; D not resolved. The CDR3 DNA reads TGTGCCAGCAGCCTAGTGTCGAACACCGGGGAGCTGTTTTTT. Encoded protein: CASSLVSNTGELFF.